Below, 24 T cell receptor beta chains from the same sample are listed, as sequenced in a study. Cells sorted as Tregs were CD4+, CD25+ and CD127-/low. TCRdb used MiXCR to reprocess the 5' RACE reads, holding one entry per CDR3 protein. Of 7,800 or so distinct CDR3 sequences listed, 73% are singletons. Sample: tumor-infiltrating Tregs sorted from the breast tumor. Receptor source: a female donor with breast cancer.

V gene TRBV6-5 combines with J gene TRBJ1-5, with D maybe TRBD1 (6 bases). The germline V gene has CDR1 MNHEY and CDR2 SVGAGI. V lost 0 bases and J 4 bases, leaving 10 bases between the germline ends. The CDR3 covers 15 residues. The CDR3 protein is CASSYSDSPNQPQHF. DNA for the CDR3: TGTGCCAGCAGTTACTCGGACAGCCCAAATCAGCCCCAGCATTTT.

This chain links TRBV5-1 with TRBJ1-1; D perhaps matches TRBD1 (6 bases). The length of the CDR3 is 14 residues. CDR1 is SGHRS, CDR2 YFSETQ, per germline. V was trimmed by 1 base and J by 4 bases, leaving 11 bases between them. CDR3 in DNA: TGCGCCAGCAGCTTGAAGGGGGTCAGCACTGAAGCTTTCTTT. This translates into CASSLKGVSTEAFF.

This clonotype was observed a few times. The gene calls are TRBV4-2 and TRBJ2-7, with 11 bases matching TRBD1. Trimming at V came to 4 bases and at J to 2 bases, leaving 4 bases not matched to a gene. The germline V gene encodes CDR1 LGHNA and CDR2 YNFKEQ. The CDR3 loop spans 15 amino acids. CDR3 sequence: CASSRPGQGAYEQYF. CDR3 nucleotide sequence: TGTGCCAGCAGCCGACCGGGACAGGGGGCCTACGAGCAGTACTTC.

Worth noting for this clonotype: It may be a read error: a sequence one base away is much more abundant. This chain connects TRBV20-1 to TRBJ2-7; 12 nucleotides agree with TRBD1. CDR3 length: 13 amino acids. Germline V gene lookup returns CDR1 DFQATT and CDR2 SNEGSKA (reference sequence). Here the CDR3 reads CGASRDRGREQYF. CDR3 sequence (DNA): TGCGGTGCTAGCCGGGACAGGGGGCGCGAGCAGTACTTC.

The chain joins TRBV5-1 to TRBJ1-5; D call uncertain. This CDR3 spans 15 amino acids. Looked up from germline, CDR1 is SGHRS and CDR2 is YFSETQ. The V end lost 6 bases, the J end lost 4 bases, and 17 bases lay between the germline ends. In DNA, the CDR3 is TGCGCCAGCATGGTCCCTCGTGGGATTAATCAGCCCCAGCATTTT. Protein: CASMVPRGINQPQHF.

This clonotype was seen a few times. This chain uses TRBV20-1 with TRBJ2-2; D is perhaps TRBD1 (6 bases). Germline V lookup: CDR1 DFQATT, CDR2 SNEGSKA (reference sequence). The CDR3 has 14 amino acids. Trimming pared 4 bases from V and 8 bases from J, leaving 17 bases between. CDR3 nucleotide sequence: TGCAGTGCTACAATTTCCCGTCAGGGGGGGGAGCTGTTTTTT. Protein sequence: CSATISRQGGELFF.

This chain joins TRBV5-1 and TRBJ2-7; D is possibly TRBD1 (5 bases). Between the trimmed V and J ends, which lost 0 bases and 5 bases, there was a span of 9 bases. The CDR3 spans 13 residues. From germline, CDR1 is SGHRS and CDR2 YFSETQ. The CDR3 nucleotides read TGCGCCAGCAGCTTGGGGGGCCCGAACGAGCAGTACTTC. Translating it yields CASSLGGPNEQYF.

This clonotype was detected only a few times. The chain employs TRBV5-1 and TRBJ2-2, with D uncertain. CDR3 length equals 13 residues. Germline V gene lookup returns CDR1 SGHRS and CDR2 YFSETQ. With 5 bases removed from V and 4 bases from J, the gap between germline ends came to 9 bases. CDR3 DNA sequence: TGCGCCAGCAGTTTGTCCCCCACCGGGGAGCTGTTTTTT. It translates to CASSLSPTGELFF.

This clonotype was recorded once. This chain uses TRBV15 with TRBJ1-2, with a tentative D call TRBD1 (6 bases). This CDR3 has 14 residues. V lost 1 base and J lost 3, with 9 bases in between. Germline-derived CDR1 and CDR2 are LNHNV and YYDKDF (reference sequence). The CDR3 spells CATSRGGGDYGYTF. DNA for the CDR3: TGTGCCACCAGCAGAGGCGGGGGCGACTATGGCTACACCTTC. Variable domain in full (rest from reference TRBV15 and TRBJ1-2): DAMVIQNPRYQVTQFGKPVTLSCSQTLNHNVMYWYQQKSSQAPKLLFHYYDKDFNNEADTPDNFQSRRPNTSFCFLDIRSPGLGDTAMYLCATSRGGGDYGYTFGSGTRLTVV.

This clonotype was picked up a small number of times. V usage is TRBV12-3 or TRBV12-4 and J usage is TRBJ2-5; D call uncertain. The CDR3 contains 13 residues. The V and J ends lost 3 bases and 4 bases respectively, with 9 bases between them. The CDR3 nucleotides are TGTGCCAGCAGTTTTAGGCGTGGAGAGACCCAGTACTTC. Its translation: CASSFRRGETQYF.

The rearrangement joins TRBV6-5 to TRBJ2-3; D ambiguous. This CDR3 has 16 residues. The ends were cut back, 3 bases at V and 0 bases at J, with 13 bases in the middle. Germline V gene lookup returns CDR1 MNHEY and CDR2 SVGAGI. The DNA for the CDR3 is TGTGCCAGCAGTTATGGGCGAGAGGTTAGCACAGATACGCAGTATTTT. This encodes CASSYGREVSTDTQYF.

The rearrangement uses TRBV7-3 and TRBJ1-2; D is possibly TRBD1 (5 bases). V was pared by 6 bases and J by 2 bases, with 10 bases between. CDR1 is SGHTA, CDR2 FQGTGA, per germline. The CDR3 is made up of 13 amino acids. The CDR3 is CASSYDSNYGYTF. Here the CDR3 DNA reads TGTGCCAGCAGTTATGACAGCAACTATGGCTACACCTTC.

The chain employs TRBV7-2 and TRBJ2-1; 8 nucleotides line up with TRBD2. From germline, CDR1 is SGHTA and CDR2 FQGNSA. There are 15 residues in the CDR3. V shed 2 bases and J 7 bases; nucleotides not matched to a gene: 7. The CDR3 region is CASSLSGSPWNEQFF. The CDR3 DNA is TGTGCCAGCAGCTTAAGCGGGAGTCCATGGAATGAGCAGTTCTTC. The variable domain in full, with the rest retrieved from reference TRBV7-2 and TRBJ2-1, is GAGVSQSPSNKVTEKGKDVELRCDPISGHTALYWYRQSLGQGLEFLIYFQGNSAPDKSGLPSDRFSAERTGGSVSTLTIQRTQQEDSAVYLCASSLSGSPWNEQFFGPGTRLTVL.

The rearrangement links TRBV12-3 or TRBV12-4 to TRBJ1-1; D uncertain. The germline V and J ends were trimmed by 5 bases and 4 bases, with 8 bases remaining between them. This CDR3 is 12 amino acids long. The CDR3 sequence: CASSRRSTEAFF. CDR3 DNA: TGTGCCAGCAGTCGAAGGAGCACTGAAGCTTTCTTT.

This clonotype was observed a handful of times. This chain joins TRBV5-1 and TRBJ2-5; D tentatively reads TRBD1 or TRBD2 (5 bases each). The CDR3 is made up of 14 amino acids. Trimming left V 6 bases short and J 2 bases short, with 14 bases between. The V gene's germline CDR1 is SGHRS and CDR2 YFSETQ. Written as DNA, the CDR3 is TGCGCCAGCACTAACTCCGGGGCTCAAGAGACCCAGTACTTC. Its translation is CASTNSGAQETQYF.

The V call is TRBV12-3 or TRBV12-4, the J call TRBJ2-1, with a possible D match to TRBD2 (5 bases). The CDR3 consists of 11 residues. V lost 6 bases and J 13 bases, leaving 13 bases between the germline ends. CDR3 in amino acids: CASSQTRFQFF. Written as DNA, the CDR3 is TGTGCCAGCAGCCAAACTAGGTTTCAGTTCTTC.

The rearrangement joins TRBV5-1 to TRBJ2-1; TRBD2 is a possible D gene (6 bases). Germline V gene data show CDR1 as SGHRS and CDR2 as YFSETQ. V lost 0 bases to trimming and J lost 4 bases, with 11 bases between them. The CDR3 is 15 amino acids. DNA of the CDR3: TGCGCCAGCAGCTTGGGTAGCGGAGGATACAATGAGCAGTTCTTC. Its protein is CASSLGSGGYNEQFF.

This clonotype occurred a few times. The chain carries TRBV12-3 or TRBV12-4 and TRBJ1-1, with D perhaps matching TRBD1 (6 bases). This CDR3 comprises 13 residues. V lost 1 base, J lost 8 bases, and 11 bases lay in between. CDR3 region: CASSLVLGTEAFF. In nucleotides, the CDR3 is TGTGCCAGCAGTTTAGTGTTGGGGACAGAAGCTTTCTTT.

This rearrangement joins TRBV12-3 or TRBV12-4 to TRBJ1-2; unclear D gene. This CDR3 spans 14 amino acids. V lost 5 bases, J lost 6 bases, and 16 bases lay in between. CDR3 protein: CASSPATTRNGYTF. The CDR3 DNA reads as TGTGCCAGCAGTCCAGCGACGACAAGGAATGGCTACACCTTC.

This clonotype was seen more than once but under ten times. The rearrangement joins TRBV7-8 to TRBJ2-2, with 7 bases fitting TRBD1. CDR3 length: 16 residues. Germline V gene lookup returns CDR1 SGHVS and CDR2 FQNEAQ. The ends lost 3 bases at V and 6 bases at J; junction bases unmatched: 10. In DNA form, the CDR3 reads TGTGCCAGCAGCTTTGGGACAGCCCAAAAGTCCGGGGAGCTGTTTTTT. Its translation: CASSFGTAQKSGELFF.

The chain has TRBV20-1 and TRBJ2-3; 9 bases line up with TRBD2. Losses at the gene ends were 5 bases for V and 6 bases for J; bases not matched to a gene: 9. This CDR3 is built from 14 residues. CDR1 is DFQATT and CDR2 is SNEGSKA in the germline V gene (reference sequence). CDR3 amino acids: CSALRGGRADTQYF. The CDR3 bases are TGCAGTGCTCTCAGAGGCGGGAGGGCCGATACGCAGTATTTT.

The chain carries TRBV6-1 and TRBJ1-5, with D unclear. CDR3 length: 13 residues. Germline V lookup: CDR1 MNHNS, CDR2 SASEGT. The V gene lost 4 bases and the J gene lost 3 bases, with 7 bases spanning the gap. The DNA of the CDR3 is TGTGCCAGCAGTGTTTCATTCAATCAGCCCCAGCATTTT. Translation: CASSVSFNQPQHF.

J is TRBJ2-6 and V is TRBV12-3 or TRBV12-4; TRBD2 is a possible D gene (5 bases). The CDR3 contains 14 residues. V was shortened by 7 bases and J by 0 bases, with 7 bases between the two germline ends. Here the CDR3 DNA reads TGTGCCAGCACTAGCCTCTCTGGGGCCAACGTCCTGACTTTC. Amino acid sequence: CASTSLSGANVLTF.

This chain joins TRBV5-1 and TRBJ2-7; TRBD1 might be the D (5 bases). Germline lookup yields CDR1 SGHRS and CDR2 YFSETQ. CDR3 size: 18 residues. Trimming stripped 2 bases from V and 2 bases from J, with 23 bases between. CDR3 residues: CASSFRPVAPQDPYEQYF. DNA for the CDR3: TGCGCCAGCAGCTTTCGGCCGGTGGCTCCACAGGACCCCTACGAGCAGTACTTC.